Below, 2 T cell receptor beta chains from the same sample are listed, as sequenced in a study of blood T cell repertoires in COVID-19. Profiled with immunoSEQ multiplex PCR; TCRdb holds only in-frame clones, not every one. This repertoire shows fewer than 500,000 clones, 80% to 90% found once; its top ten account for over 1.1%. The sample consisted of peripheral blood. These TCRs come from a woman younger than 45 with active or convalescent COVID-19.

The rearrangement joins TRBV9 to TRBJ1-4; unclear D gene. Germline lookup yields CDR1 SGDLS and CDR2 YYNGEE. The CDR3 extends over 14 amino acids. V gave up 1 base and J gave up 4 bases, with 8 bases separating them. CDR3 bases: TGTGCCAGCAGCGTAAGTCAGGATAATGAAAAACTGTTTTTT. This encodes CASSVSQDNEKLFF.

This clone was detected only a few times. The chain recombines TRBV6-6 with TRBJ2-1; tentative D call: TRBD1 (6 bases). Trimming removed 6 bases from V and 0 bases from J, with 12 bases in between. The CDR3 has 15 amino acids. Germline CDR1 is MNHNY and CDR2 is SVGAGI (reference sequence). The CDR3 sequence: CASSPQGSSYNEQFF. DNA of the CDR3: TGTGCCAGCAGCCCCCAGGGGAGCTCCTACAATGAGCAGTTCTTC.